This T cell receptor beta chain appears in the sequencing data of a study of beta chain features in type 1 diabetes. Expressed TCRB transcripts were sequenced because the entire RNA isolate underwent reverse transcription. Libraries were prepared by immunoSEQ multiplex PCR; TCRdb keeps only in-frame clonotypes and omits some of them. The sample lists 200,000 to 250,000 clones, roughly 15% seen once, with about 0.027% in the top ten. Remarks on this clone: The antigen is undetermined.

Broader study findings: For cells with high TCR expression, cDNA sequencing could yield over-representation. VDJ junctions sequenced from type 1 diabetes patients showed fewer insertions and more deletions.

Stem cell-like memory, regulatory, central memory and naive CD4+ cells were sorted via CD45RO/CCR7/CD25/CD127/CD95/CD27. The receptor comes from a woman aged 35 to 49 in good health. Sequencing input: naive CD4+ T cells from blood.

The CDR3 region has the DNA TGCGCCAGCAGCTTGGGACTACGGGGAAACACCATATATTTT. Its protein product is CASSLGLRGNTIYF. The chain combines TRBV5-1 with TRBJ1-3, with no clear D. The CDR3 contains 14 residues. Germline CDR1 SGHRS, CDR2 YFSETQ. Trimming shortened V by 0 bases and J by 4 bases, and 8 bases separated the two germline ends.